The source of this T cell receptor (beta chain) is a study of spatial heterogeneity in lung cancer. Study in general: Raw sequencing reads included, on average, more than eight appearances of each unique TCR and UMI combination.

Indicated time point: sample taken at primary tumor resection. Researchers sequenced whole RNA taken from tumor, nontumor lung or frozen PBMC without sorting. Study conclusions and caveats: Ubiquitous expanded tumor TCRs were seen in blood more at resection than at follow-up.

The CDR3 spans 16 residues. Germline lookup yields CDR1 MNHNY and CDR2 SVGAGI (reference sequence). J gave up 3 bases and V 6 bases, and 9 bases lay outside the gene matches. TCRdb re-called the 5' RACE reads through MiXCR, storing one row per CDR3 protein. The table lists tens of thousands of distinct CDR3 sequences, 9.5% to 15% of them singletons. To note about this clonotype: The antigen is undetermined.

Specimen: PBMCs, collected at surgery. The clonotype originates from a male donor with early-stage non-small cell lung cancer. The chain has TRBV6-6 and TRBJ2-1; 9 nucleotides agree with TRBD2. CDR3 nucleotide sequence: TGTGCCAGCAGACCTGCCCTAGCGGGGAACTACAATGAGCAGTTCTTC. Translation: CASRPALAGNYNEQFF.